This passage covers 4 T cell receptor beta chains from one sample sequenced in a study of blood T cells in healthy people across ages. A sample-barcoded 5' primer and a J-beta primer mix were used in a second PCR of roughly 6 to 11 cycles. MiXCR, run by TCRdb on the 5' RACE reads, gives a single entry per CDR3 protein. The sample lists over 750,000 distinct CDR3 sequences, roughly 25% occurring once. These data also formed part of another study, on T cells of mothers and their children.

Sequencing was done on a sample of blood. These receptors were collected from a boy aged 5-17 years in good health.

The chain is built from TRBV12-3 or TRBV12-4 and TRBJ1-5, with 7 bases matching TRBD1. The J segment lost 2 bases and the V segment lost 1 base, leaving 5 bases of the junction unmatched. There are 16 residues in the CDR3. CDR3 in DNA: TGTGCCAGCAGTTTAGGGAACAGGGGCGGCAATCAGCCCCAGCATTTT. As protein: CASSLGNRGGNQPQHF.

Of note for this clonotype: The germline gene is not matched at one end of the junction; a read error may be the cause. J is TRBJ2-5 and V is TRBV7-2; D gene unclear. Germline V gives CDR1 SGHTA, CDR2 FQGNSA. CDR3 length equals 14 residues. Here the CDR3 DNA reads TGTGCCAGCAGCTTAGGTATCTCGCAAGAGGCCCAGTACTTC. This translates into CASSLGISQEAQYF.

The gene calls are TRBV10-2 and TRBJ1-1; possibly TRBD1 for D (5 bases). Trimming removed 3 bases at V and 3 bases at J, with 8 bases between. The CDR3 length is 13 residues. Germline loops: CDR1 WSHSY, CDR2 SAAADI. The CDR3, as DNA: TGCGCCAGCAGTGATCGGACATACACTGAAGCTTTCTTT. The encoded protein is CASSDRTYTEAFF.

This clonotype was observed a handful of times. V and J are TRBV20-1 and TRBJ2-3; D ambiguous. The CDR3 is 14 residues long. Deletions cut 4 bases from V and 2 bases from J, with 13 bases between. CDR1 is DFQATT and CDR2 is SNEGSKA in the germline V gene (reference sequence). The CDR3 spells CSAKMSPSTDTQYF. As DNA, the CDR3 is TGCAGTGCTAAAATGAGCCCTTCCACAGATACGCAGTATTTT.